The TCR beta chain under discussion was sequenced for a study of technical replicates of blood from several donors. In germline, CDR1 is MNHEY, CDR2 SMNVEV (reference sequence). This CDR3 is built from 13 residues. Trimming pared 8 bases from V and 10 bases from J, leaving 18 bases between. Sequencing was performed with immunoSEQ multiplex PCR; in TCRdb, only in-frame clones are kept and a portion is missing. This table has 65,000 to 95,000 clones, roughly 98% appearing once. The sequencing input was T cells isolated from PBMCs. The sequence derives from a human donor in good health. The V and J genes are TRBV27 and TRBJ1-5; D call uncertain. The CDR3 spells CASAKTGIRPQHF. The CDR3 DNA is TGTGCCAGCGCGAAAACGGGGATTCGACCCCAGCATTTT.